This TCR beta chain was sequenced for a study of T cells in women clearing cervical HPV infection. Background on the study: Cases' blood sampling followed lesion detection by median approximately 150 days (90 to 200). With HLA typing for only a few women, HLA confounding remains possible. Overall study findings and caveats: CIN3+ cases had significantly higher TCR richness than controls; evenness did not differ.

Each participant carried one incident cervical HPV16 infection only. CDR3 length: 17 amino acids. Germline V lookup: CDR1 GTSNPN, CDR2 SVGIG (reference sequence). V lost 3 bases and J lost 1; bases outside the gene matches: 12. Repertoires were generated with immunoSEQ multiplex PCR, while TCRdb's copy carries only in-frame clones and drops some. This sample's table has about 30,000 clones. Remarks on this clone: Its specificity is not known. The read halts 3 residues ahead of the CDR3 end, with the missing end drawn from the germline J gene.

This receptor was identified in a woman between 18 and 75 years old with a cervical HPV16 infection that either progressed to CIN3+ or cleared (not recorded which). The rearrangement links TRBV30 to TRBJ2-3; 8 nucleotides match TRBD2. Sequencing was performed on blood buffy coat. Incomplete CDR3 DNA: TGTGCCTGGAGGATCGGGGGGGCGGGAGTTGGCACAGATACG. Translating it yields CAWRIGGAGVGTDT. The whole CDR3 sequence is CAWRIGGAGVGTDTQYF.